Listed below are T cell receptor beta chains from one sample, sequenced in a study of blood T cell repertoires in COVID-19. Profiling relied on immunoSEQ multiplex PCR, and the TCRdb table lists in-frame clones only, not all of them. This table holds 200,000 to 300,000 clones, roughly 82% found once. Material for sequencing was peripheral blood. These receptors all come from a woman aged 70-85 years with acute or convalescent COVID-19. Both conserved end residues are part of each CDR3.

j_gene,v_gene,CDR3aa
TRBJ1-5,TRBV18,CASSADRRQPQHF
TRBJ1-6,TRBV5-4,CASRYQGGDSPLHF
TRBJ2-7,TRBV5-1,CASSHGQGSYEQYF
TRBJ2-5,TRBV6-2/TRBV6-3,CASSFGATYQETQYF
TRBJ2-7,TRBV19,CASSMGGYEQYF
TRBJ2-1,TRBV29-1,CSVIQGASYNEQFF
TRBJ2-5,TRBV20-1,CSASNRRQGTQETQYF
TRBJ1-5,TRBV24-1,CATSGSGTGSNQPQHF
TRBJ2-3,TRBV6-5,CATRKQGTMGDTQYF
TRBJ2-5,TRBV7-2,CASSFSGTGQETQYF
TRBJ1-1,TRBV6-2/TRBV6-3,CASRPNQGRGAFF
TRBJ2-7,TRBV6-5,CASSYRSSYEQYF
TRBJ1-5,TRBV6-5,CASSPRGHANQPQHF
TRBJ1-1,TRBV15,CATSKDRLNTEAFF
TRBJ1-2,TRBV28,CASSPGQPYGYTF
TRBJ2-5,TRBV5-4,CASSRPKGQGEGETQYF
TRBJ2-1,TRBV7-2,CASSLLAPGQGRYNEQFF
TRBJ1-2,TRBV5-6,CASSLQGEGGYTF
TRBJ2-1,TRBV3-1/TRBV3-2,CASSGGARNEQFF
TRBJ2-7,TRBV7-2,CASSPVGTSVYEQYF
TRBJ1-1,TRBV6-5,CASSLGLSPNTEAFF
TRBJ1-1,TRBV5-1,CASATGGLNTEAFF
TRBJ2-2,TRBV19,CASTVDRLAGTNTGELFF
TRBJ2-5,TRBV7-2,CASSLSQVVTQYF
TRBJ1-1,TRBV18,CASSPGQGLNTEAFF
TRBJ1-1,TRBV6-5,CASKLGTEAFF
TRBJ1-3,TRBV5-8,CASIPGHRISGNTIYF
TRBJ2-1,TRBV7-2,CASSLLAVYNEQFF
TRBJ2-1,TRBV11-2,CASSLGRYNEQFF
TRBJ1-4,TRBV10-1,CASSESPRAEKLFF
TRBJ2-7,TRBV5-1,CASSFGGTGSYEQYF
TRBJ1-6,TRBV4-2,CASSQEYRVEYSPLHF
TRBJ1-1,TRBV6-5,CASSYGGMGTEAFF
TRBJ2-7,TRBV25-1,CASSDSAREQYF
TRBJ2-7,TRBV9,CASSVTPQGANEQYF
TRBJ2-3,TRBV11-2,CASSLEVSGWGGDTQYF
TRBJ2-2,TRBV3-1/TRBV3-2,CASSLGQIGELFF
TRBJ1-5,TRBV6-2/TRBV6-3,CASSSRHNQPQHF
TRBJ2-5,TRBV5-1,CASSGGEETQYF
TRBJ2-3,TRBV5-6,CASSSPGLAATDTQYF
TRBJ2-7,TRBV4-1,CASSPQGSTPYEQYF